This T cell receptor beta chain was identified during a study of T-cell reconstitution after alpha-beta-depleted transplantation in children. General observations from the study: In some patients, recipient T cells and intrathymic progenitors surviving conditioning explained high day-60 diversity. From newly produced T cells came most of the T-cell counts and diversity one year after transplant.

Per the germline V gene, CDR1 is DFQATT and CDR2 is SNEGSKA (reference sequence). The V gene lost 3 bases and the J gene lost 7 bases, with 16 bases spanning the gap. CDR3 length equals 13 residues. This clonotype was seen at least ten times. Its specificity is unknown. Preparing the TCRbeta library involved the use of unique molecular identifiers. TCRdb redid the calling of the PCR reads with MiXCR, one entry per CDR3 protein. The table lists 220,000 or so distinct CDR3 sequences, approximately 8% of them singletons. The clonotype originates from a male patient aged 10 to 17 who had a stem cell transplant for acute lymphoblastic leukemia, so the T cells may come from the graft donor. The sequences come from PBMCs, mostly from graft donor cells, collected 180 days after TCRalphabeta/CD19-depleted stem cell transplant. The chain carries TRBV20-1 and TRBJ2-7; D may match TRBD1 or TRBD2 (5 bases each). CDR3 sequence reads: CSASGRDAEEQYF. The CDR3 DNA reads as TGCAGTGCTAGTGGCAGGGACGCGGAGGAGCAGTACTTC.